This record concerns one T cell receptor beta chain sequence. Its antigen remains unknown. Constant-segment-primed 5'RACE gave TCR alpha and TCR beta cDNA libraries with sample barcodes and UMIs. A single record per CDR3 protein comes from TCRdb applying MiXCR to the 5' RACE reads. The table shows a few hundred thousand distinct CDR3 sequences, with about 23% occurring only once. Unmatched junction bases numbered 10, after V lost 4 bases and J lost 2 bases. CDR1 is MNHEY and CDR2 is SMNVEV in the germline V gene (reference sequence). There are 16 residues in the CDR3. This record belongs to a study of T-cell memory formation after mild COVID-19. Overall study: TCR clusters mostly belonged to single donors.

Findings of the study overall: Second-wave clones peaking on day 37 lacked confirmed SARS-CoV-2 specificity. Of the contracting clones, CD4+ ones lay mainly in CM and EM, and CD8+ ones in EMRA.

What was sequenced was PBMCs or a T cell subset sorted from them (not recorded which). The receptor was derived from an adult woman who had mild COVID-19 (a few samples of this study predate the infection). Cell type and time point are not known. The chain links TRBV27 to TRBJ1-1, with 7 bases lining up with TRBD1. The CDR3 sequence: CASSSSGTAENTEAFF. The CDR3 coding sequence is TGTGCCAGCAGTTCCTCCGGGACAGCGGAAAACACTGAAGCTTTCTTT.